This TCR beta chain came from a study of cytomegalovirus exposure and HLA in healthy donors. Notes on the study in general: According to reports, the classifier identified cytomegalovirus status with high specificity and sensitivity.

PCR used 60 Vbeta primers and 13 Jbeta primers. Data came from immunoSEQ multiplex PCR; TCRdb stores just in-frame clones and leaves some out. This sample carries about 160,000 clones, around 77% of them seen once, and the ten largest clones take more than 3.5%. For this clone: Its antigen is currently unknown.

The CDR3 sequence is 16 residues long. Unmatched junction bases numbered 4, after V lost 0 bases and J lost 6 bases. Germline V gene lookup returns CDR1 LGHNA and CDR2 YNFKEQ. The chain employs TRBV4-2 and TRBJ2-1; TRBD2 agrees at 11 bases. The sequencing sample was made of PBMCs. This TCR was sampled from a man younger than 40 in good health and CMV-seropositive. This CDR3 reads CASSQDSGGAPNEQFF. DNA for the CDR3: TGTGCCAGCAGCCAAGATAGCGGGGGGGCCCCCAATGAGCAGTTCTTC.